Sequencing of this TCR beta chain was carried out in a study of early T cells in non-severe SARS-CoV-2 infection. A few counts support this clonotype. In TCRdb, the 5' RACE reads were re-called with MiXCR into one record per CDR3 protein. This table has about 20,000 distinct CDR3 sequences, 3% to 4% appearing once. Trimming left V 2 bases short and J 0 bases short, with 8 bases between. CDR3 size: 15 residues. Germline V gives CDR1 SGHNT, CDR2 YENEEA. The source of this sequence is an adult who was a healthcare worker with PCR-confirmed SARS-CoV-2 infection or an uninfected control (not recorded which). The gene calls are TRBV11-3 and TRBJ1-3; D may be TRBD1 (5 bases). Sequenced: whole blood. The CDR3 here is CASSLQGYSGNTIYF. For the CDR3, the DNA is TGTGCCAGCAGCTTACAGGGCTACTCTGGAAACACCATATATTTT.